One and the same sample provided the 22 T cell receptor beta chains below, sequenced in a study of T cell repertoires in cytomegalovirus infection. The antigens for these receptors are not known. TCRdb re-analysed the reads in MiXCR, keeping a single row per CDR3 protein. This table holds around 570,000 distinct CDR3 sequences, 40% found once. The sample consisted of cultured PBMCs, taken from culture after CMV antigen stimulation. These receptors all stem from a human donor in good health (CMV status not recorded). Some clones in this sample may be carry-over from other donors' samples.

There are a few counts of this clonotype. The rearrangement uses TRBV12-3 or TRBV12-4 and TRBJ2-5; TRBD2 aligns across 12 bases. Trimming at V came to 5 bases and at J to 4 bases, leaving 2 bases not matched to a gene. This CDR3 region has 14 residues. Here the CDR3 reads CASSQTSGRETQYF. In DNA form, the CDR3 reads TGTGCCAGCAGTCAGACTAGCGGGAGAGAGACCCAGTACTTC.

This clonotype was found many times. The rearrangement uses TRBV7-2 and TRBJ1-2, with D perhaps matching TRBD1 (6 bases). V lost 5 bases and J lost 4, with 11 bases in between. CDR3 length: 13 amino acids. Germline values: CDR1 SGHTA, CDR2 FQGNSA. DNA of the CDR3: TGTGCCAGCAGCCGAGACAGGAGCTATGGCTACACCTTC. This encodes CASSRDRSYGYTF.

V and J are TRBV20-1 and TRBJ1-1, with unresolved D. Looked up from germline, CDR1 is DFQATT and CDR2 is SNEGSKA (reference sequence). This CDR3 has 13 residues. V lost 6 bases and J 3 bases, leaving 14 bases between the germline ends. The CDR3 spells CSAHQYSHTEAFF. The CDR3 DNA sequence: TGCAGTGCGCACCAATATTCGCACACTGAAGCTTTCTTT.

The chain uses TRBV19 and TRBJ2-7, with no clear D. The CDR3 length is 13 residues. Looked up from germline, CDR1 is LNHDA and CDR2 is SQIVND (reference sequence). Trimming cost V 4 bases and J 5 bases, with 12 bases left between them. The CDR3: CASSTYKGDEQYF. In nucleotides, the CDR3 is TGTGCCAGTAGTACCTATAAGGGTGACGAGCAGTACTTC.

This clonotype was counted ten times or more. CDR3 bases: TGTGCCAGCAGCGACAGGTACGAGCAGTACTTC. Protein sequence: CASSDRYEQYF. The V call is TRBV7-2, the J call TRBJ2-7, with a tentative D call TRBD1 (6 bases). CDR3 length: 11 amino acids. V shed 5 bases and J shed 4 bases, with 6 bases lying between them. Germline V lookup: CDR1 SGHTA, CDR2 FQGNSA.

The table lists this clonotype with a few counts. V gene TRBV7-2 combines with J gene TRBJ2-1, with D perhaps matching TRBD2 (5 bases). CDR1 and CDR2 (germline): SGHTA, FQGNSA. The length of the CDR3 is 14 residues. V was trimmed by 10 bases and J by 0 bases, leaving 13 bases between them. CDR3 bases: TGTGCCACCGGGGATAGACGCTCCTACAATGAGCAGTTCTTC. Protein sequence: CATGDRRSYNEQFF.

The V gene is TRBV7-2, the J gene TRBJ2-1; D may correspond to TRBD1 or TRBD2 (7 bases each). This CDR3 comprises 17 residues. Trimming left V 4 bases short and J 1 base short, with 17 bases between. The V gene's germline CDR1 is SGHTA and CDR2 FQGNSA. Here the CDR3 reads CASSWGGQSNSYNEQFF. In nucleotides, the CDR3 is TGTGCCAGCAGCTGGGGGGGACAGTCGAATTCCTACAATGAGCAGTTCTTC.

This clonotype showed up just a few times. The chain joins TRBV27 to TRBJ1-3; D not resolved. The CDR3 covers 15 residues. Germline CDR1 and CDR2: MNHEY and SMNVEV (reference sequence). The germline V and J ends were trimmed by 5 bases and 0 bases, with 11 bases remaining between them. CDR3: CASSTAYRSGNTIYF. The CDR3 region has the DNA TGTGCCAGCAGTACGGCCTACCGCTCTGGAAACACCATATATTTT.

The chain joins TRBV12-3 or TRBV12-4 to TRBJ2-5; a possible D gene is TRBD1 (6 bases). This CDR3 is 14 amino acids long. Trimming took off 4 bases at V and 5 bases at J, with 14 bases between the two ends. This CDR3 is CASSSLQGGETQYF. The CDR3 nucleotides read TGTGCCAGCAGTTCCCTACAGGGTGGGGAGACCCAGTACTTC.

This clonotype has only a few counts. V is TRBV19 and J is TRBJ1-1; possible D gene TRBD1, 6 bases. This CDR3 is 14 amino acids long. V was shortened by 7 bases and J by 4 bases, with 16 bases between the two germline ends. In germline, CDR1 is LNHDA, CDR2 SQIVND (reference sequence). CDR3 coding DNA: TGTGCCAGTACCCCGGGACACCCTGTCACTGAAGCTTTCTTT. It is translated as CASTPGHPVTEAFF.

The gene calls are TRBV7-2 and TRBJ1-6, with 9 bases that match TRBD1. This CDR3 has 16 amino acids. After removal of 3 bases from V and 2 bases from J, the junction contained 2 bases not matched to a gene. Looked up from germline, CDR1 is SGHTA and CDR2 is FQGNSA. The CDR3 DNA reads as TGTGCCAGCAGCTTTAGGACAGGGGCCTATAATTCACCCCTCCACTTT. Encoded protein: CASSFRTGAYNSPLHF.

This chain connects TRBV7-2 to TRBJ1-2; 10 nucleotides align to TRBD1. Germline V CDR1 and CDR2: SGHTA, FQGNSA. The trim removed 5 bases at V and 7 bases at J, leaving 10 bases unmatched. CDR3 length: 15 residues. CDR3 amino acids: CASSSNRQGAGGYTF. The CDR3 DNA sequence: TGTGCCAGCAGCAGTAACCGACAGGGGGCGGGTGGCTACACCTTC.

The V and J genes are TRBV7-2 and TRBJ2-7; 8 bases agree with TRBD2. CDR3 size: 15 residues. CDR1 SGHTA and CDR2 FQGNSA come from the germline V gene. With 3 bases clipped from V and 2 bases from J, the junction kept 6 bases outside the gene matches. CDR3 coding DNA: TGTGCCAGCAGCTTTAGTAGCGGGACACCCTACGAGCAGTACTTC. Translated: CASSFSSGTPYEQYF. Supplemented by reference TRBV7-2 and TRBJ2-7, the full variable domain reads GAGVSQSPSNKVTEKGKDVELRCDPISGHTALYWYRQSLGQGLEFLIYFQGNSAPDKSGLPSDRFSAERTGGSVSTLTIQRTQQEDSAVYLCASSFSSGTPYEQYFGPGTRLTVT.

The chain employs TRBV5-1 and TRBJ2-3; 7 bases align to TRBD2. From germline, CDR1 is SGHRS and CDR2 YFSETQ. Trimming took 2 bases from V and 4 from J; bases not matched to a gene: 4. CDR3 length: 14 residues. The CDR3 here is CASSFGRSPDTQYF. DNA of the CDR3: TGCGCCAGCAGCTTCGGGAGGAGCCCAGATACGCAGTATTTT.

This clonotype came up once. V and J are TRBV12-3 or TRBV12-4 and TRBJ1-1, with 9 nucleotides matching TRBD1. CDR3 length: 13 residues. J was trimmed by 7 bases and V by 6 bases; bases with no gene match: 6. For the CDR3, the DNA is TGTGCCAGCAGCCCTTGGGGACAGGGTGAAGCTTTCTTT. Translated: CASSPWGQGEAFF.

Here the CDR3 DNA reads TGTGCCAGCAGAGTAGGAGACAATGAGCAGTTCTTC. Protein: CASRVGDNEQFF. The rearrangement uses TRBV7-6 and TRBJ2-1; the D is unclear. The length of the CDR3 is 12 residues. Looked up from germline, CDR1 is SGHVS and CDR2 is FNYEAQ. V gave up 6 bases and J gave up 5 bases, with 8 bases separating them.

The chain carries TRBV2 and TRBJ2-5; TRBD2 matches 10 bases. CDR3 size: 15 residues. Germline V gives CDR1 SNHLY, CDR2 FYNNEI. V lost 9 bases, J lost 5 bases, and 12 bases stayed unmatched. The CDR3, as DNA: TGTGCCAGTTCGAGGGAGCGGGAGGGCCAGGAGACCCAGTACTTC. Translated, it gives CASSREREGQETQYF.

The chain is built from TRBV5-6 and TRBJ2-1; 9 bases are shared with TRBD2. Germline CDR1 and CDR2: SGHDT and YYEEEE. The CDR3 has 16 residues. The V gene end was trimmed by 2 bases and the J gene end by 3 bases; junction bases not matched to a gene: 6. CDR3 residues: CASSLSTSGRYNEQFF. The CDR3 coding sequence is TGTGCCAGCAGCTTAAGTACTAGCGGGCGCTACAATGAGCAGTTCTTC.

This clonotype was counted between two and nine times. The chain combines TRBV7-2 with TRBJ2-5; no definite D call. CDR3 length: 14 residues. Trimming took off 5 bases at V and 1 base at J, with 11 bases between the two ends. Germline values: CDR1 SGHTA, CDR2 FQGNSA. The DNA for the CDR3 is TGTGCCAGCAGCCCCGGTATGGCCCAAGAGACCCAGTACTTC. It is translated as CASSPGMAQETQYF.

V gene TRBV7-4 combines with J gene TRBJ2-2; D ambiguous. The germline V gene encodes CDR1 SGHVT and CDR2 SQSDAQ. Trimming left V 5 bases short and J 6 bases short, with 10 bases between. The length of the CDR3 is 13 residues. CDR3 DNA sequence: TGTGCCAGCAGCAGGGTCGCCGCCGGGGAGCTGTTTTTT. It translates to CASSRVAAGELFF.

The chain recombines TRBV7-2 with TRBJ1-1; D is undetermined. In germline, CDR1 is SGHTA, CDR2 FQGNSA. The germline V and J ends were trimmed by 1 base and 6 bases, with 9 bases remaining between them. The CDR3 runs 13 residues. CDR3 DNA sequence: TGTGCCAGCAGCTTAGAAGTCCAGGCTGAAGCTTTCTTT. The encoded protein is CASSLEVQAEAFF.

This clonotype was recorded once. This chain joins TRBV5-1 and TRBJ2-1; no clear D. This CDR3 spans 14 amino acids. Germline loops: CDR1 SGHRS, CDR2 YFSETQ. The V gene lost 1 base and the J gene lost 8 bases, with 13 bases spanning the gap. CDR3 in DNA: TGCGCCAGCAGCTTGCGGGCTAGGGTCGATGAGCAGTTCTTC. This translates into CASSLRARVDEQFF.